This T cell receptor beta chain appears in the sequencing data of a study of technical replicates of blood from several donors. TCRdb's copy holds only in-frame clones and misses some; the assay was immunoSEQ multiplex PCR. The table records approximately 75,000 clones, more than 80% of them present only once. From germline, CDR1 is SGHRS and CDR2 YFSETQ. The CDR3 sequence is 16 residues long. The ends lost 4 bases at V and 1 base at J; junction bases unmatched: 7. The origin of this receptor is a human donor in good health. Some clones in this sample may be carry-over from other donors' samples. The sample comprised PBMCs. The genes are TRBV5-1 and TRBJ2-2; the match to TRBD2 covers 7 bases. The CDR3 bases are TGCGCCAGCAGCCTGGGGACTACTAGGAACACCGGGGAGCTGTTTTTT. Translation: CASSLGTTRNTGELFF.